A selection of T cell receptor beta chains follows, all from one sample in a study of cytomegalovirus exposure and HLA in healthy donors. Only in-frame clones appear in the TCRdb table, and some are missing; sequencing was by immunoSEQ multiplex PCR. The sample contains 150,000 to 200,000 clones, 86% of which appear only once. What was sequenced was PBMCs. These TCRs come from a woman aged 18 to 35 in good health and CMV-seronegative. The CDR3 runs from the conserved cysteine through the conserved F or W. Fields, in order: J gene, D gene, clone size, V gene, CDR3 protein, CDR3 DNA. The D gene is left open where the match is weak. Rows may omit the clone size; those that give it use once, few, many or a size class.

TRBJ2-1,-,-,TRBV28,CASSLSSSVLFF,TGTGCCAGCAGTTTGAGCTCTAGCGTTCTGTTCTTC
TRBJ2-5,-,-,TRBV6-5,CASSYPPEGFQETQYF,TGTGCCAGCAGTTACCCCCCGGAGGGATTCCAAGAGACCCAGTACTTC
TRBJ2-2,-,-,TRBV5-6,CASSTLWGRANTGELFF,TGTGCCAGCAGCACCCTATGGGGCAGAGCGAACACCGGGGAGCTGTTTTTT
TRBJ2-1,TRBD2,-,TRBV6-5,CASSYGAGGPSEQFF,TGTGCCAGCAGTTACGGGGCGGGAGGGCCCAGTGAGCAGTTCTTC
TRBJ2-1,TRBD2,-,TRBV7-9,CASSSVGLPNYNEQFF,TGTGCCAGCAGCTCGGTGGGACTACCGAACTACAATGAGCAGTTCTTC
TRBJ1-2,-,-,TRBV9,CASSVAPTGNYGYTF,TGTGCCAGCAGCGTAGCCCCGACGGGAAACTATGGCTACACCTTC
TRBJ1-5,-,-,TRBV18,CASSLQPSNQPQHF,TGTGCCAGCTCACTACAGCCAAGCAATCAGCCCCAGCATTTT
TRBJ2-3,-,-,TRBV29-1,CSVEKGDSTDTQYF,TGCAGCGTGGAGAAGGGGGACAGCACAGATACGCAGTATTTT
TRBJ2-7,-,-,TRBV5-5,CASSRGGYEQYF,TGTGCCAGCAGCAGGGGAGGCTACGAGCAGTACTTC
TRBJ1-5,-,-,TRBV7-8,CASRAGAANQPQHF,TGTGCCAGCAGGGCGGGAGCGGCCAATCAGCCCCAGCATTTT
TRBJ2-7,-,-,TRBV30,CAWSSQGGKQYF,TGTGCCTGGAGTTCACAGGGTGGTAAGCAGTACTTC
TRBJ1-3,-,-,TRBV7-2,CASSLQGGNTIYF,TGTGCCAGCAGCTTGCAGGGGGGAAACACCATATATTTT
TRBJ1-5,TRBD1,-,TRBV14,CASSRSRGLSNQPQHF,TGTGCCAGCAGCCGTTCCAGGGGGCTCAGCAATCAGCCCCAGCATTTT
TRBJ1-2,TRBD1,-,TRBV5-1,CASSLEGLDRANYGYTF,TGCGCCAGCAGCTTGGAAGGGCTGGACAGGGCGAACTATGGCTACACCTTC
TRBJ2-1,TRBD2,-,TRBV6-6,CASSLGTSNNEQFF,TGTGCCAGCAGTTTAGGGACTAGCAACAATGAGCAGTTCTTC
TRBJ2-5,-,-,TRBV11-2,CASSSQLETQYF,TGTGCCAGCAGCTCGCAACTGGAGACCCAGTACTTC
TRBJ1-5,-,once,TRBV9,CASSASGSYQPQHF,TGTGCCAGCAGCGCTAGCGGGAGTTATCAGCCCCAGCATTTT
TRBJ2-7,TRBD1,-,TRBV6-1,CASTMGQGDYYEQYF,TGTGCCAGCACCATGGGACAGGGGGATTACTACGAGCAGTACTTC
TRBJ2-2,TRBD1,-,TRBV6-4,CASSEGQGDTGELFF,TGTGCCAGCAGTGAGGGACAGGGGGACACCGGGGAGCTGTTTTTT
TRBJ2-7,-,-,TRBV6-5,CASREDRPFYEQYF,TGTGCCAGCAGAGAGGACAGACCCTTTTACGAGCAGTACTTC
TRBJ2-5,TRBD1,-,TRBV19,CASRKGADQETQYF,TGTGCCAGTCGAAAGGGGGCCGACCAAGAGACCCAGTACTTC
TRBJ2-7,TRBD2,-,TRBV18,CASSPYTPTSGAYEQYF,TGTGCCAGCTCACCTTATACCCCAACTAGCGGGGCGTACGAGCAGTACTTC
TRBJ1-5,-,-,TRBV10-2,CAKPSGDSNQPQHF,TGCGCCAAGCCGTCGGGGGATAGCAATCAGCCCCAGCATTTT
TRBJ2-7,-,-,TRBV7-8,CASSGTGASGRRQYF,TGTGCCAGCAGCGGGACAGGGGCTAGCGGGAGGCGGCAGTACTTC
TRBJ1-2,-,-,TRBV12-5,CASGSQTGILNYGYTF,TGTGCTAGTGGTTCGCAAACCGGGATTCTTAACTATGGCTACACCTTC
TRBJ2-3,-,-,TRBV4-1,CASSHLARGVDTQYF,TGCGCCAGCAGCCATCTAGCGAGAGGGGTGGATACGCAGTATTTT
TRBJ2-3,-,-,TRBV16,CASSQSWRADTQYF,TGTGCCAGCAGCCAATCTTGGAGGGCCGATACGCAGTATTTT
TRBJ2-1,TRBD2,-,TRBV5-1,CASSVPTSGGHNEQFF,TGCGCCAGCAGCGTACCGACTAGCGGTGGGCACAATGAGCAGTTCTTC
TRBJ2-7,-,-,TRBV6-1,CASSEASGLDEQYF,TGTGCCAGCAGTGAAGCGTCAGGGCTCGACGAGCAGTACTTC
TRBJ2-1,TRBD2,once,TRBV2,CASSEWSGLAGYNEQFF,TGTGCCAGCAGTGAATGGTCTGGTCTAGCGGGTTACAATGAGCAGTTCTTC
TRBJ1-1,-,-,TRBV30,CAWSRDRYTEAFF,TGTGCCTGGAGTAGAGACAGGTACACTGAAGCTTTCTTT
TRBJ1-5,TRBD1,-,TRBV19,CASSQTGALNQPQHF,TGTGCCAGTAGTCAGACAGGGGCTCTCAATCAGCCCCAGCATTTT
TRBJ1-2,TRBD1,-,TRBV18,CASSRDRTNYGYTF,TGTGCCAGCTCGCGGGACAGGACTAACTATGGCTACACCTTC
TRBJ1-1,TRBD1,-,TRBV5-1,CASSTGQGEGTEAFF,TGCGCCAGCAGCACTGGACAGGGGGAAGGTACTGAAGCTTTCTTT
TRBJ2-7,-,-,TRBV5-5,CASSLGRAYEQYF,TGTGCCAGCAGCTTGGGGCGGGCTTACGAGCAGTACTTC
TRBJ2-7,-,-,TRBV7-9,CASSLATGEQYF,TGTGCCAGCAGCTTAGCCACCGGCGAGCAGTACTTC
TRBJ1-1,-,-,TRBV6-5,CASSYNNEAFF,TGTGCCAGCAGTTACAACAATGAAGCTTTCTTT
TRBJ2-7,-,-,TRBV5-6,CASSPGDNEQYF,TGTGCCAGCAGCCCCGGGGATAACGAGCAGTACTTC
TRBJ2-5,-,once,TRBV19,CASSPGGQPNQETQYF,TGTGCCAGTAGTCCAGGCGGACAGCCTAACCAAGAGACCCAGTACTTC
TRBJ1-5,-,-,TRBV19,CASSTQGSNQPQHF,TGTGCCAGTAGTACACAGGGCTCCAATCAGCCCCAGCATTTT
TRBJ2-7,TRBD2,-,TRBV7-2,CASSLAPRLAGGEQYF,TGTGCCAGCAGCTTAGCGCCACGGCTAGCGGGAGGCGAGCAGTACTTC
TRBJ1-1,-,-,TRBV19,CASSISGVEEAFF,TGTGCCAGTAGTATAAGCGGGGTAGAAGAAGCTTTCTTT
TRBJ2-7,-,few,TRBV27,CASSSRRGTYEQYF,TGTGCCAGCAGTTCCCGCAGGGGGACTTACGAGCAGTACTTC
TRBJ2-2,TRBD2,-,TRBV5-1,CASSAGTINTGELFF,TGCGCCAGCAGCGCGGGGACTATTAACACCGGGGAGCTGTTTTTT
TRBJ2-3,-,-,TRBV9,CASSVFLTSTDTQYF,TGTGCCAGCAGCGTGTTTCTAACTAGCACAGATACGCAGTATTTT
TRBJ1-5,TRBD1,-,TRBV6-1,CASRGDRTYQPQHF,TGTGCCAGCAGGGGGGACAGAACTTATCAGCCCCAGCATTTT
TRBJ1-4,TRBD1,-,TRBV30,CAWSVQGAVREKLFF,TGTGCCTGGAGTGTACAGGGGGCAGTACGGGAAAAACTGTTTTTT
TRBJ1-5,TRBD1,-,TRBV30,CAWSGAGGQPQHF,TGTGCCTGGAGTGGGGCAGGGGGTCAGCCCCAGCATTTT
TRBJ2-3,-,-,TRBV5-4,CASSLSSDTQYF,TGTGCCAGCAGCTTGTCTTCAGATACGCAGTATTTT
TRBJ2-1,-,once,TRBV5-1,CASSMTRSPYNEQFF,TGCGCCAGCAGCATGACGCGGTCGCCTTACAATGAGCAGTTCTTC
TRBJ2-3,-,-,TRBV7-8,CASSLGGGRGSDTQYF,TGTGCCAGCAGCTTAGGAGGTGGGAGGGGGTCAGATACGCAGTATTTT
TRBJ1-1,-,-,TRBV15,CATSREAGGNTEAFF,TGTGCCACCAGCAGAGAGGCCGGGGGGAACACTGAAGCTTTCTTT
TRBJ1-1,TRBD1,-,TRBV19,CASSIGTEITEAFF,TGTGCCAGTAGTATTGGGACAGAGATCACTGAAGCTTTCTTT
TRBJ1-2,TRBD1,few,TRBV9,CASSARGTGRNNYGYTF,TGTGCCAGCAGCGCCCGAGGGACAGGGAGGAATAACTATGGCTACACCTTC
TRBJ2-5,TRBD1,-,TRBV7-3,CASSLGQGEQETQYF,TGTGCCAGCAGCCTGGGACAGGGGGAACAAGAGACCCAGTACTTC
TRBJ2-7,-,-,TRBV12-5,CASGHMKSGTSRYEQYF,TGTGCTAGTGGTCATATGAAATCCGGGACTTCCCGCTACGAGCAGTACTTC
TRBJ1-6,-,-,TRBV6-1,CASRPDSMANSPLHF,TGTGCCAGCAGACCGGACTCCATGGCCAACTCACCCCTCCACTTT
TRBJ2-7,TRBD2,-,TRBV2,CASSLWTSGSSYEQYF,TGTGCCAGCAGTCTTTGGACTAGCGGGAGCTCCTACGAGCAGTACTTC
TRBJ2-7,TRBD1,-,TRBV18,CASSPGGQTPYEQYF,TGTGCCAGCTCACCAGGGGGACAGACCCCCTACGAGCAGTACTTC